The 15 T cell receptor beta chains listed next were all sequenced from one sample in a study of spatial heterogeneity in lung cancer. General study results and limits: Mutation counts in tumors were tracked by counts of expanded intratumoral alpha and beta TCRs.

One entry per CDR3 protein, called by TCRdb with MiXCR from the 5' RACE reads. The table has some 6,500 distinct CDR3 sequences, 3% to 3.5% seen once. No cognate antigen is known for these TCRs. Sample time point: sample taken at primary tumor resection. This sample comprised lung tumor tissue, obtained at surgery. These receptors all come from a male donor with early-stage non-small cell lung cancer.

This clonotype occurred many times. The V and J genes are TRBV5-1 and TRBJ2-2; D not resolved. CDR1 and CDR2 from the germline V gene are SGHRS and YFSETQ. V lost 4 bases and J lost 3, with 13 bases in between. The CDR3 has 15 amino acids. CDR3: CASSLPQTDTGELFF. The CDR3 coding sequence is TGCGCCAGCAGCCTACCTCAGACTGACACCGGGGAGCTGTTTTTT.

This clonotype has ten or more counts. The CDR3 nucleotides read TGTGCCAGCAGGAGGAGGGTGTACACCGGGGAGCTGTTTTTT. Its translation is CASRRRVYTGELFF. The chain carries TRBV6-1 and TRBJ2-2; a weak D match, TRBD2 (6 bases). Germline V CDR1 and CDR2: MNHNS, SASEGT. Between the trimmed V and J ends, which lost 6 bases and 3 bases, there was a span of 11 bases. The CDR3 has 14 residues.

This clonotype was detected many times. The CDR3 region is CASSQDQGGSPLHF. CDR3 DNA: TGTGCCAGCAGCCAAGACCAGGGGGGTTCACCCCTCCACTTT. This chain links TRBV3-1 with TRBJ1-6; 7 nucleotides agree with TRBD1. The CDR3 length is 14 residues. Looked up from germline, CDR1 is LGHDT and CDR2 is YNNKEL (reference sequence). J lost 9 bases, V lost 0 bases, and 2 bases had no gene match. The full variable domain, rest sourced from reference TRBV3-1 and TRBJ1-6, is DTAVSQTPKYLVTQMGNDKSIKCEQNLGHDTMYWYKQDSKKFLKIMFSYNNKELIINETVPNRFSPKSPDKAHLNLHINSLELGDSAVYFCASSQDQGGSPLHFGNGTRLTVT.

The chain carries TRBV4-1 and TRBJ2-5; no definite D call. V dropped 1 base and J dropped 4 bases, with 10 bases sitting between them. The CDR3 is 14 amino acids. Looked up from germline, CDR1 is MGHRA and CDR2 is YSYEKL. The CDR3 region has the DNA TGCGCCAGCAGCCAAGGAGCGAGAGTAGAGACCCAGTACTTC. The encoded protein is CASSQGARVETQYF.

This clonotype ranks as medium-sized (0.01 to 0.1%). In DNA form, the CDR3 reads TGCGCCAGCAGTCAATGTTGGGGGACTGAAGCTTTCTTT. Its translation: CASSQCWGTEAFF. V usage is TRBV23-1 and J usage is TRBJ1-1, with D possibly being TRBD1 (5 bases). TRBV23-1 belongs to the ORF category, with a function that is uncertain. Between the trimmed V and J ends, which lost 1 base and 5 bases, there was a span of 8 bases. This CDR3 has 13 amino acids.

In its sample, this clonotype was seen many times. V is TRBV6-2 or TRBV6-3 and J is TRBJ2-7, with D perhaps TRBD1 (6 bases). Trimming pared 4 bases from V and 7 bases from J, leaving 14 bases between. The germline CDR1 and CDR2 sequences are MNHEY and SVGEGT. This CDR3 is built from 13 residues. In nucleotides, the CDR3 is TGTGCCAGCAGTTCTGCCTATCAGGGGGAGCAGTACTTC. Residues: CASSSAYQGEQYF.

By share, this clonotype counts as medium-sized (0.01 to 0.1%). V and J are TRBV29-1 and TRBJ2-1, with D possibly matching TRBD2 (6 bases). V was cut by 4 bases and J by 4 bases, with 17 bases left in between. Germline CDR1 SQVTM, CDR2 ANQGSEA. The CDR3 runs 15 residues. The CDR3 DNA sequence: TGCAGCGTTGGTCTAGGAGGGGTTGCATACAATGAGCAGTTCTTC. Protein: CSVGLGGVAYNEQFF.

Relative to its sample, this clonotype is medium-sized. V gene TRBV7-2 combines with J gene TRBJ1-1; D unclear. Germline V CDR1 and CDR2: SGHTA, FQGNSA. The CDR3 length is 12 residues. With 3 bases removed from V and 4 bases from J, the gap between germline ends came to 6 bases. CDR3 residues: CASSLLGTEAFF. In DNA, the CDR3 is TGTGCCAGCAGCTTGTTAGGCACTGAAGCTTTCTTT.

By share, this clonotype ranks as medium-sized. V is TRBV6-6 and J is TRBJ1-2, with D possibly being TRBD1 (5 bases). Trimming pared 0 bases from V and 6 bases from J, leaving 11 bases between. The CDR3 totals 14 residues. Germline values: CDR1 MNHNY, CDR2 SVGAGI (reference sequence). The CDR3 DNA reads TGTGCCAGCAGTTACTCGAGGGGAGAAGATGGCTACACCTTC. Its translation: CASSYSRGEDGYTF.

This clonotype is categorized as medium-sized. This rearrangement joins TRBV18 to TRBJ1-4; 8 bases match TRBD1. CDR3 length equals 15 residues. With 3 bases clipped from V and 4 bases from J, the junction kept 4 bases outside the gene matches. From germline, CDR1 is KGHSH and CDR2 LQKENI. The CDR3, as DNA: TGTGCCAGCTCACCTTACGACAGGGGTAATGAAAAACTGTTTTTT. This codes for CASSPYDRGNEKLFF.

This clonotype has at least ten counts. The chain joins TRBV19 to TRBJ1-1; TRBD1 aligns across 8 bases. Germline-derived CDR1 and CDR2 are LNHDA and SQIVND (reference sequence). Germline trimming cut 9 bases from V and 4 bases from J; bases unmatched to any gene: 13. This CDR3 comprises 15 residues. This CDR3 is CASHHHGQGSTEAFF. DNA of the CDR3: TGTGCCAGCCACCACCACGGACAGGGAAGCACTGAAGCTTTCTTT.

This clonotype is labeled as medium-sized. V usage is TRBV18 and J usage is TRBJ2-2, with no clear D. V lost 5 bases and J lost 1, with 11 bases in between. This CDR3 is built from 15 residues. Germline V lookup: CDR1 KGHSH, CDR2 LQKENI. CDR3 protein: CASSSTRQNTGELFF. For the CDR3, the DNA is TGTGCCAGCTCATCCACACGTCAGAACACCGGGGAGCTGTTTTTT.

This clonotype qualifies as medium-sized (0.01 to 0.1%). This sequence joins TRBV6-1 and TRBJ2-3, with 8 nucleotides matching TRBD2. V was pared by 7 bases and J by 1 base, with 10 bases of the junction left unmatched. CDR3 size: 16 residues. Germline V gene data show CDR1 as MNHNS and CDR2 as SASEGT. The CDR3 DNA is TGTGCCAGCACCTTAGGTGTGACTAGCGGCACAGATACGCAGTATTTT. Translation gives CASTLGVTSGTDTQYF.

The genes are TRBV18 and TRBJ2-3; 9 bases align to TRBD1. Germline V gene sequence: CDR1 KGHSH, CDR2 LQKENI. This CDR3 region has 16 residues. V shed 6 bases and J 1 base; nucleotides not matched to a gene: 8. The CDR3 nucleotides read TGTGCCAGCTCGGACCTGGACAGGGGCGGCACAGATACGCAGTATTTT. Its translation: CASSDLDRGGTDTQYF.

This clonotype was seen a handful of times. This chain joins TRBV5-1 and TRBJ2-1, with 7 nucleotides matching TRBD1. The CDR3 spans 12 residues. After removal of 4 bases from V and 8 bases from J, the junction contained 3 bases not matched to a gene. Germline V gene lookup returns CDR1 SGHRS and CDR2 YFSETQ. CDR3 nucleotides: TGCGCCAGCAGCGCTGGACAGGATGAGCAGTTCTTC. Residues: CASSAGQDEQFF.